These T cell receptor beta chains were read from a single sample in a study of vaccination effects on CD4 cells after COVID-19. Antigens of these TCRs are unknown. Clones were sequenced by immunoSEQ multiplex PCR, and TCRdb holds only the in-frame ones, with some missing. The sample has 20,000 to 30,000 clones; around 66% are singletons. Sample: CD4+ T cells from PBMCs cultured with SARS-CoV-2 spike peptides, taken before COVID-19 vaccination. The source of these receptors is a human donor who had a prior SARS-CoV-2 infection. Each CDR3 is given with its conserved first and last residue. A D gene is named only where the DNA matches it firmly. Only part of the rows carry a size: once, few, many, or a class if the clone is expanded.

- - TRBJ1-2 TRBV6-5 CASSYRGDNYGYTF TGTGCCAGCAGTTATAGGGGTGATAACTATGGCTACACCTTC
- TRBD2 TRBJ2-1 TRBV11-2 CASSKVGGDEQFF TGTGCCAGCAGTAAGGTGGGAGGGGATGAGCAGTTCTTC
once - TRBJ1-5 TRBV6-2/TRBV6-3 CASSEQGQPQHF TGTGCCAGCAGCGAGCAGGGGCAGCCCCAGCATTTT
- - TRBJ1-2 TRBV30 CAWSSRENYGYTF TGTGCCTGGAGTAGTAGGGAAAACTATGGCTACACCTTC
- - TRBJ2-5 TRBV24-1 CATSTSTGPGETQYF TGTGCCACCAGTACAAGCACAGGGCCGGGAGAGACCCAGTACTTC
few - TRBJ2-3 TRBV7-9 CASSFASPSADTQYF TGTGCCAGCAGCTTCGCCTCTCCGAGCGCAGATACGCAGTATTTT
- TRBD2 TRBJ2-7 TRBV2 CASRWEGFHEQYF TGTGCCAGCCGATGGGAGGGTTTCCACGAGCAGTACTTC
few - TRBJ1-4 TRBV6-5 CASSFQQGNEKLFF TGTGCCAGCAGTTTTCAACAGGGTAATGAAAAACTGTTTTTT
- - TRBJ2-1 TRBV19 CASSSTGDSYNEQFF TGTGCCAGTAGTAGTACGGGAGACTCCTACAATGAGCAGTTCTTC
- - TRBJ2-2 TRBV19 CASSLVNTGELFF TGTGCCAGTAGTTTGGTGAACACCGGGGAGCTGTTTTTT
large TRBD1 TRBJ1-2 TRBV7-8 CASSPGQGALSGYTF TGTGCCAGCAGCCCCGGACAGGGGGCTTTAAGCGGCTACACCTTC
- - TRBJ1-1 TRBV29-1 CSVERPLNTEAFF TGCAGCGTTGAGCGCCCTCTGAACACTGAAGCTTTCTTT
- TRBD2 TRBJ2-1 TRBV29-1 CSVVIGSGEGLRFF TGCAGCGTTGTTATAGGTTCCGGGGAGGGGCTTAGATTCTTC
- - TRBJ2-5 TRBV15 CATSTRWTQYF TGTGCCACCAGCACTAGGTGGACCCAGTACTTC
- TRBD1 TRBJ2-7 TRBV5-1 CASSLQGSYEQYF TGCGCCAGCAGCTTACAGGGGTCGTACGAGCAGTACTTC
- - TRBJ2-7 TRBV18 CASSPEQGYSYEQYF TGTGCCAGCTCACCCGAACAGGGTTATTCCTACGAGCAGTACTTC
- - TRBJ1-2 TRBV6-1 CASSDWSGTKPGTNF TGTGCCAGCAGTGATTGGTCGGGGACCAAACCTGGGACGAACTTC
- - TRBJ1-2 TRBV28 CASSQTPDYYGYTF TGTGCCAGCAGTCAAACCCCAGATTACTATGGCTACACCTTC
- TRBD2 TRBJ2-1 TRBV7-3 CASSVLAGGSVEQFF TGTGCCAGCAGCGTCCTGGCGGGAGGGTCGGTTGAGCAGTTCTTC
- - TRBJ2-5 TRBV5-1 CASSSQETQYF TGCGCCAGCAGCTCCCAAGAGACCCAGTACTTC
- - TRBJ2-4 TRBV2 CASRDRLAKNIQYF TGTGCCAGCAGGGATAGGTTGGCCAAAAACATTCAGTACTTC
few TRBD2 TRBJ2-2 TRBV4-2 CASSQDRLGGSRVGELFF TGTGCCAGCAGCCAAGATAGGTTGGGCGGGAGTCGCGTCGGGGAGCTGTTTTTT
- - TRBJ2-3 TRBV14 CASSQEPAGTADTQYF TGTGCCAGCAGCCAAGAGCCCGCGGGTACTGCGGATACGCAGTATTTT
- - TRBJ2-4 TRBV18 CASSPGGLSNIQYF TGTGCCAGCTCACCAGGGGGGCTCTCGAACATTCAGTACTTC
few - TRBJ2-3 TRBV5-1 CASSTSSGTDTQYF TGCGCCAGCAGCACGTCTAGCGGCACAGATACGCAGTATTTT
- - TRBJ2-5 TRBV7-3 CASSLGSMETQYF TGTGCCAGCAGCTTGGGGTCTATGGAGACCCAGTACTTC
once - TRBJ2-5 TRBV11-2 CASSFQFGYQYF TGTGCCAGCAGCTTTCAATTTGGGTACCAGTACTTC
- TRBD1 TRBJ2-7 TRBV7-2 CASSGQGAGEQYF TGTGCCAGCAGCGGGCAGGGGGCGGGGGAGCAGTACTTC
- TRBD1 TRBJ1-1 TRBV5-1 CASSRSGTGFVFF TGCGCCAGCAGCAGGTCCGGGACAGGGTTTGTTTTCTTT
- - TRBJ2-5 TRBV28 CASGTSAWETQYF TGTGCCAGTGGGACATCGGCGTGGGAGACCCAGTACTTC
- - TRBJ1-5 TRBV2 CASSEGNQPQHF TGTGCCAGCAGTGAGGGAAATCAGCCCCAGCATTTT